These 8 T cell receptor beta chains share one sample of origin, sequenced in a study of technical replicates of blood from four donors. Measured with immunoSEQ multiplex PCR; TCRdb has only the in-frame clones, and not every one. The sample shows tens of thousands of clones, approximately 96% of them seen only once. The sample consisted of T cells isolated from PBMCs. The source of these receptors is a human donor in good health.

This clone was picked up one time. CDR3 sequence reads: CASSQGRRYGYTF. The CDR3 nucleotides are TGTGCCAGCAGCCAGGGGCGGCGGTATGGCTACACCTTC. This chain connects TRBV11-2 to TRBJ1-2; D is possibly TRBD1 (6 bases). This CDR3 contains 13 residues. V was cut by 5 bases and J by 5 bases, with 12 bases left in between. CDR1 and CDR2 from the germline V gene are SGHAT and FQNNGV.

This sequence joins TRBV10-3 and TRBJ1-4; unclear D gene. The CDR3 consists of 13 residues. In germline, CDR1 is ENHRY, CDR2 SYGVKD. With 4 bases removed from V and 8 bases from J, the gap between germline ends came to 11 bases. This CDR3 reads CAISGEAVEKLFF. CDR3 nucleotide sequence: TGTGCCATCAGTGGGGAGGCAGTCGAAAAACTGTTTTTT.

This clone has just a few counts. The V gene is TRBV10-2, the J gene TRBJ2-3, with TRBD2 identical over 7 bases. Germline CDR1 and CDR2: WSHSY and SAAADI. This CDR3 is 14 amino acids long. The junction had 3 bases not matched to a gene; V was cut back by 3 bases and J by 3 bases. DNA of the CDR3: TGCGCCAGCAGTGATTTAGCGGGTACAGATACGCAGTATTTT. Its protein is CASSDLAGTDTQYF.

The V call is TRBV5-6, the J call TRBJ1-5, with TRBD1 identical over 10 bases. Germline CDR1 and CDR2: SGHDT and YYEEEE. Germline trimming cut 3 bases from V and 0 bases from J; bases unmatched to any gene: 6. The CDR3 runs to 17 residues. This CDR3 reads CASSSAGTGVSNQPQHF. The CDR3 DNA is TGTGCCAGCAGCTCGGCCGGGACAGGGGTTAGCAATCAGCCCCAGCATTTT.

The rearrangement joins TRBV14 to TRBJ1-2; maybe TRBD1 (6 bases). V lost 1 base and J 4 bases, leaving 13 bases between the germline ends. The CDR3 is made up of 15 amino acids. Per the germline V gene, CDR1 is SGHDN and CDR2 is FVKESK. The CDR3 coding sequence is TGTGCCAGCAGCCAAGTTTTTGACAGGTCCTATGGCTACACCTTC. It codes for CASSQVFDRSYGYTF.

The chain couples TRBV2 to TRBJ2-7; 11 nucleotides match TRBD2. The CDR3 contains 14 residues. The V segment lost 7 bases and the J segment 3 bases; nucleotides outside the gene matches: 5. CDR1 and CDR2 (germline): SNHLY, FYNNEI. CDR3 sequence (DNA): TGTGCCAGCATTACACTAGCGGGAGACTACGAGCAGTACTTC. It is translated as CASITLAGDYEQYF.

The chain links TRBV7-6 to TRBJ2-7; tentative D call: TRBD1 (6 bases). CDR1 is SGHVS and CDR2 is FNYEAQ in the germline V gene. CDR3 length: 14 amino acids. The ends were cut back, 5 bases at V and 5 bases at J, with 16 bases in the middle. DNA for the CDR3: TGTGCCAGCAGCCCATACAGGGAAGCGGACGAGCAGTACTTC. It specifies CASSPYREADEQYF.

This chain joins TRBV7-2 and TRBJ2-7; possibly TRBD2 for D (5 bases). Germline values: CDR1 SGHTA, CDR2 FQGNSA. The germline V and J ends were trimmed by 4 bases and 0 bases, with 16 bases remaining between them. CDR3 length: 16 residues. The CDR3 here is CASSSSTGSSSYEQYF. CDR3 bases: TGTGCCAGCAGCTCTTCGACGGGAAGCAGCTCCTACGAGCAGTACTTC.